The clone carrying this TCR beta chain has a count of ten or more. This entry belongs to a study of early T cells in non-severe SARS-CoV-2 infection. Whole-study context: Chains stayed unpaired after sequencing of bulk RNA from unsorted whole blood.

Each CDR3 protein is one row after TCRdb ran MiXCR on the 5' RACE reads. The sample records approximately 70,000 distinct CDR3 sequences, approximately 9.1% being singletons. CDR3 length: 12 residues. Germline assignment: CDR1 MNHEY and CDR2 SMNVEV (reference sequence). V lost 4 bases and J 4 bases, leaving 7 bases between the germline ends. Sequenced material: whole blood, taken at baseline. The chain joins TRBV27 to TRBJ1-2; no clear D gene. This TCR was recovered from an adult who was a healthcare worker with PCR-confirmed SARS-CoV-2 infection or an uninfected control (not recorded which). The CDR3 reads CASSSWGYGYTF. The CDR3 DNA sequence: TGTGCCAGCAGTTCCTGGGGCTATGGCTACACCTTC.